A single sample is the source of the 21 T cell receptor beta chains below, sequenced in a study of identifying expanded T cells in peripheral blood (dated by TCRdb to about 2019). Library preparation was by the immunoSEQ multiplex PCR assay. TCRdb took over this immuneACCESS table, retaining in-frame rearrangements with V and J assigned. Such tables are incomplete; in checked studies, under half of the missing clones stem from an unresolved V gene, and the remainder is unexplained. Within this sample are 90,000 to 100,000 clones, with about 90% of them counted one time only. About 4% of the sample belongs to the ten largest clones. The sequenced material came from blood. These receptors all stem from a person aged 18 to 75 in good health.

CDR3 protein: CASSLLLYNEQFF. The CDR3 DNA reads TGTGCCAGCAGCTTATTACTGTACAATGAGCAGTTCTTC. V gene TRBV11-2 combines with J gene TRBJ2-1; no clear D gene. Germline CDR1 and CDR2: SGHAT and FQNNGV. Trimming took off 2 bases at V and 4 bases at J, with 6 bases between the two ends. The CDR3 is 13 residues long.

The rearrangement links TRBV5-1 to TRBJ2-7; 7 bases map to TRBD1. J lost 0 bases, V lost 4 bases, and 10 bases had no gene match. CDR3 length: 16 amino acids. Germline lookup yields CDR1 SGHRS and CDR2 YFSETQ. CDR3 protein: CASSDLIGTVSYEQYF. CDR3 bases: TGCGCCAGCAGCGACTTAATCGGGACAGTCTCCTACGAGCAGTACTTC.

V is TRBV29-1 and J is TRBJ2-6, with a weak D call TRBD1 (6 bases). The CDR3 consists of 14 residues. V lost 5 bases to trimming and J lost 2 bases, with 10 bases between them. Germline V gives CDR1 SQVTM, CDR2 ANQGSEA. The CDR3 region has the DNA TGCAGCGTTTACGGGGACACTGGGGCCAACGTCCTGACTTTC. Translation: CSVYGDTGANVLTF.

The chain carries TRBV9 and TRBJ2-2, with D possibly being TRBD1 or TRBD2 (5 bases each). There are 15 residues in the CDR3. CDR1 is SGDLS, CDR2 YYNGEE, per germline. The V end was cut by 1 base, the J end by 3 bases, with 10 bases between. The DNA for the CDR3 is TGTGCCAGCAGCGTATACCGGGACGACACCGGGGAGCTGTTTTTT. Its translation is CASSVYRDDTGELFF.

The chain couples TRBV21-1 to TRBJ2-7; the table calls TRBD1, which could not be checked here. TRBV21-1 is classified as a pseudogene. CDR3 length equals 14 residues. CDR3 loop: CASSKGTGSYEQYF. DNA of the CDR3: TGTGCCAGCAGCAAAGGGACAGGGTCCTACGAGCAGTACTTC.

This clone appeared once. The chain couples TRBV6-6 to TRBJ1-4, with a tentative D call TRBD1 (5 bases). The CDR3 has 12 residues. Trimming took off 5 bases at V and 11 bases at J, with 12 bases between the two ends. The germline V gene encodes CDR1 MNHNY and CDR2 SVGAGI (reference sequence). Written as DNA, the CDR3 is TGTGCCAGCAGTCGCCAGGGTATTAAACTGTTTTTT. Its protein is CASSRQGIKLFF.

The CDR3 DNA reads TGTGCCAGCAGCACAACAGGGGATGGCTACACCTTC. Protein product: CASSTTGDGYTF. The chain couples TRBV21-1 to TRBJ1-2; the tabulated D call, TRBD1, remains unverified against the DNA. TRBV21-1 is termed a pseudogene. This CDR3 has 12 residues.

The gene calls are TRBV4-2 and TRBJ1-4; D is perhaps TRBD1 (6 bases). This CDR3 has 16 amino acids. Trimming pared 1 base from V and 7 bases from J, leaving 16 bases between. CDR1 and CDR2 from the germline V gene are LGHNA and YNFKEQ. The CDR3 here is CASSQGVHRESEKLFF. In DNA, the CDR3 is TGTGCCAGCAGCCAAGGTGTTCACAGGGAGAGTGAAAAACTGTTTTTT.

The V call is TRBV7-9, the J call TRBJ2-7; D unresolved. The germline V gene encodes CDR1 SEHNR and CDR2 FQNEAQ (reference sequence). Trimming left V 5 bases short and J 7 bases short, with 12 bases between. This CDR3 comprises 12 residues. CDR3 loop: CASSPELGEQYF. The CDR3 DNA follows: TGTGCCAGCAGCCCAGAGTTAGGGGAGCAGTACTTC.

The chain joins TRBV9 to TRBJ1-1; D unresolved. Germline CDR1 is SGDLS and CDR2 is YYNGEE. The length of the CDR3 is 14 residues. Trimming removed 0 bases from V and 1 base from J, with 7 bases in between. CDR3 loop: CASSVANRNTEAFF. CDR3 DNA sequence: TGTGCCAGCAGCGTAGCGAACAGGAACACTGAAGCTTTCTTT.

The chain is built from TRBV28 and TRBJ1-4, with unresolved D. This CDR3 region has 16 residues. Trimming took off 4 bases at V and 6 bases at J, with 18 bases between the two ends. Germline V lookup: CDR1 MDHEN, CDR2 SYDVKM. This CDR3 reads CASSSLLAGEDEKLFF. The CDR3 DNA reads TGTGCCAGCAGTTCCCTCTTAGCCGGGGAGGATGAAAAACTGTTTTTT.

This clone was detected only once. This chain joins TRBV7-7 and TRBJ2-5; possibly TRBD2 for D (6 bases). The CDR3 totals 15 residues. With 1 base removed from V and 4 bases from J, the gap between germline ends came to 13 bases. CDR1 and CDR2 (germline): SSHAT, FNYEAQ (reference sequence). The CDR3 bases are TGTGCCAGCAGCTTAGGGGTTAGCGGATTAGAGACCCAGTACTTC. This encodes CASSLGVSGLETQYF.

This clone was picked up a small number of times. The chain employs TRBV19 and TRBJ2-3, with D possibly matching TRBD1 (6 bases). V lost 3 bases and J lost 4, with 8 bases in between. CDR3 size: 13 residues. Germline loops: CDR1 LNHDA, CDR2 SQIVND (reference sequence). The CDR3 here is CASSMGHPDTQYF. The CDR3 DNA sequence: TGTGCCAGTAGTATGGGACATCCAGATACGCAGTATTTT.

The chain uses TRBV6-1 and TRBJ2-7, with D hard to call. V lost 6 bases, J lost 1 base, and 4 bases lay in between. Germline CDR1 reads MNHNS; CDR2 reads SASEGT. This CDR3 is built from 11 residues. This chain's CDR3 is CASSRSYEQYF. As DNA, the CDR3 is TGTGCCAGCAGCCGATCCTACGAGCAGTACTTC.

This sequence joins TRBV10-3 and TRBJ2-2; the D gene is possibly TRBD2 (6 bases). V gave up 11 bases and J gave up 3 bases, with 13 bases separating them. In germline, CDR1 is ENHRY, CDR2 SYGVKD. The CDR3 is made up of 13 amino acids. The CDR3 sequence: CAHGGQDTGELFF. CDR3 nucleotides: TGTGCCCATGGAGGGCAGGACACCGGGGAGCTGTTTTTT.

The chain carries TRBV7-8 and TRBJ2-1; no reliable D call. V was cut by 1 base and J by 4 bases, with 2 bases left in between. The CDR3 extends over 12 amino acids. Germline V lookup: CDR1 SGHVS, CDR2 FQNEAQ. CDR3 region: CASSLVYNEQFF. The CDR3 region has the DNA TGTGCCAGCAGCTTAGTTTACAATGAGCAGTTCTTC.

V usage is TRBV7-9 and J usage is TRBJ2-7; D remains unclear. The V end lost 4 bases, the J end lost 3 bases, and 4 bases lay between the germline ends. The CDR3 runs to 11 residues. CDR1 SEHNR and CDR2 FQNEAQ come from the germline V gene (reference sequence). This CDR3 reads CASSSNYEQYF. The DNA of the CDR3 is TGTGCCAGCAGCTCGAACTACGAGCAGTACTTC.

The chain employs TRBV7-3 and TRBJ1-1; D perhaps matches TRBD1 (5 bases). This CDR3 region has 13 residues. Trimming left V 5 bases short and J 1 base short, with 8 bases between. Germline assignment: CDR1 SGHTA and CDR2 FQGTGA. The CDR3 loop is CASSATANTEAFF. The CDR3 nucleotides are TGTGCCAGCAGCGCGACAGCGAACACTGAAGCTTTCTTT.

J is TRBJ2-1 and V is TRBV9; tentative D call: TRBD2 (6 bases). From germline, CDR1 is SGDLS and CDR2 YYNGEE. This CDR3 is built from 13 residues. Between the trimmed V and J ends, which lost 7 bases and 4 bases, there was a span of 12 bases. The DNA of the CDR3 is TGTGCCAGCGGGATCGGGGGATACAATGAGCAGTTCTTC. It codes for CASGIGGYNEQFF.

This clone was observed once. The genes are TRBV14 and TRBJ2-1, with D perhaps matching TRBD2 (6 bases). Trimming cost V 6 bases and J 3 bases, with 12 bases left between them. The CDR3 has 14 residues. Germline CDR1 is SGHDN and CDR2 is FVKESK. CDR3 protein: CASSGRGIYNEQFF. CDR3 nucleotide sequence: TGTGCCAGCAGTGGGCGGGGTATCTACAATGAGCAGTTCTTC.

The gene calls are TRBV7-2 and TRBJ2-5; possible D gene TRBD2, 5 bases. CDR3 length: 14 residues. Looked up from germline, CDR1 is SGHTA and CDR2 is FQGNSA. Trimming removed 5 bases at V and 5 bases at J, with 15 bases between. Here the CDR3 reads CASSPPRGRETQYF. The CDR3 coding sequence is TGTGCCAGCAGCCCCCCCCGGGGTAGGGAGACCCAGTACTTC.